The rows below give T cell receptor beta chains drawn from one sample of a study of T cells in Graves' hyperthyroidism and ophthalmopathy. TCRdb re-analysed the multiplex PCR reads in MiXCR, keeping a single row per CDR3 protein. Here the sample spans about 500,000 distinct CDR3 sequences, about 16% being singletons. The sequencing input was blood. The receptor source for this set is a woman in her twenties or thirties with Graves' ophthalmopathy. Both conserved end residues are part of each CDR3. D genes are given only for firm matches. Clone size is shown for a subset of rows, as once, few, many or a class of expanded clone.

clone size	D gene	V gene	CDR3 length	J gene	CDR3 DNA	CDR3 protein
many	TRBD1	TRBV12-3/TRBV12-4	14	TRBJ1-5	TGTGCCAGCAGTAAGGACAGGGCGTATCAGCCCCAGCATTTT	CASSKDRAYQPQHF
many	TRBD2	TRBV5-1	17	TRBJ2-1	TGCGCCAGCAGCCAGACTAGCGGGAGTGCTTTCTACAATGAGCAGTTCTTC	CASSQTSGSAFYNEQFF
many	TRBD2	TRBV13	15	TRBJ2-7	TGTGCCAGCAGCCCGACTAGCGGGAGGTTCTACGAGCAGTACTTC	CASSPTSGRFYEQYF
many	.	TRBV7-9	14	TRBJ2-3	TGTGCCAGCAGCTCCGGACGGAGCACAGATACGCAGTATTTT	CASSSGRSTDTQYF
few	.	TRBV14	14	TRBJ1-2	TGTGCCAGCAGCCAACTGCAGGCTAACTATGGCTACACCTTC	CASSQLQANYGYTF
many	TRBD2	TRBV28	18	TRBJ2-3	TGTGCCAGCAGCCCCAGGCACCTTGGCGGGAGCCCCACAGATACGCAGTATTTT	CASSPRHLGGSPTDTQYF
few	.	TRBV6-6	15	TRBJ2-1	TGTGCCAGCAGTTACTCTGGCGAGACCTTCAATGAGCAGTTCTTC	CASSYSGETFNEQFF
few	.	TRBV7-2	17	TRBJ1-5	TGTGCCAGCAGCTTAGGTATGGGGGACATAGGGGAGCAGCCCCAGCATTTT	CASSLGMGDIGEQPQHF
many	TRBD2	TRBV2	15	TRBJ2-1	TGTGCCAGCAGTGAAAAAGCGGGAGGGTACAATGAGCAGTTCTTC	CASSEKAGGYNEQFF
many	TRBD1	TRBV30	15	TRBJ1-1	TGTGCCTGGAGTCTACCAGGGGGATTGAACACTGAAGCTTTCTTT	CAWSLPGGLNTEAFF
.	.	TRBV6-2/TRBV6-3	19	TRBJ2-1	TGTGCCAGCAGCTTACAGGGGCCTTCGGCTAGCGTGAGGTTGCGAGAGCAGTTCTTC	CASSLQGPSASVRLREQFF
.	TRBD2	TRBV6-5	22	TRBJ2-1	TGTGCCAGCAGTTACCCCCCCCCCGGGACTAGCGGGAGGACACACTCCTACAATGAGCAGTTCTTC	CASSYPPPGTSGRTHSYNEQFF
.	.	TRBV25-1	17	TRBJ2-7	TGTGCCAGCAGTGAATATTCTGGGACCCCTGATATTCACGAGCAGTACTTC	CASSEYSGTPDIHEQYF
few	.	TRBV5-4	14	TRBJ2-3	TGTGCCAGCAGCTTGTCAGGGGCGGCAGATACGCAGTATTTT	CASSLSGAADTQYF
many	TRBD2	TRBV20-1	14	TRBJ2-5	TGCAGTGCCCCTTACTGGCGGGAGAAGGAGACCCAGTACTTC	CSAPYWREKETQYF
few	TRBD1	TRBV12-3/TRBV12-4	14	TRBJ1-2	TGTGCCAGCACCTCCCAGGGGGCGGGCCCTGGCTACACCTTC	CASTSQGAGPGYTF
few	.	TRBV10-3	13	TRBJ2-7	TGTGCCATCTCGGGGGACGGTAACTACGAGCAGTACTTC	CAISGDGNYEQYF
few	.	TRBV6-5	12	TRBJ1-4	TGTGCCAGCAGTTACCCCAAGGGAAAACTGTTTTTT	CASSYPKGKLFF
few	.	TRBV9	14	TRBJ2-7	TGTGCCAGCAGCGTAGGGGCTAGCTTGTACGAGCAGTACTTC	CASSVGASLYEQYF
few	.	TRBV6-6	15	TRBJ2-4	TGTGCCAGCAGTTACTTGAGTGGGGCCAAAAACATTCAGTACTTC	CASSYLSGAKNIQYF
.	.	TRBV20-1	12	TRBJ2-7	TGCAGTGCTAGAGCCGTGACATCCGAGCAGTACTTC	CSARAVTSEQYF
many	.	TRBV2	14	TRBJ1-1	TGTGCCAGCAAATTTGGGGGGCTGAGGACTGAAGCTTTCTTT	CASKFGGLRTEAFF
many	TRBD2	TRBV10-3	13	TRBJ2-1	TGTGCCACTCGACTAGCGGAGAACAATGAGCAGTTCTTC	CATRLAENNEQFF
.	.	TRBV7-9	14	TRBJ2-1	TGTGCCAGCACCCCATCAAACAGCTTCAATGAGCAGTTCTTC	CASTPSNSFNEQFF
many	.	TRBV9	15	TRBJ2-3	TGTGCCAGCAGCGTAGAGAGGGAAGGCACAGATACGCAGTATTTT	CASSVEREGTDTQYF
many	.	TRBV20-1	15	TRBJ1-1	TGCAGTGCTAGAGACGGGGCAGGCGTGAACACTGAAGCTTTCTTT	CSARDGAGVNTEAFF
many	TRBD2	TRBV7-2	16	TRBJ2-7	TGTGCCAGCAGCCTAGCAGCGGGAGGGCACCCCTACGAGCAGTACTTC	CASSLAAGGHPYEQYF
few	TRBD1	TRBV6-1	14	TRBJ1-2	TGTGCCAGCTGCTGGGCAGGGGGCGCGGATGGCTACACCTTC	CASCWAGGADGYTF
.	TRBD1	TRBV20-1	13	TRBJ1-5	TGCAGTGCTATAGGACAGGGAGACCAGCCCCAGCATTTT	CSAIGQGDQPQHF